This T cell receptor (beta chain) was obtained from a study of shared clonotypes between healthy human individuals. Genomic DNA of each subset was evenly split across several immunoSEQ plates. Sequencing used immunoSEQ multiplex PCR; TCRdb keeps in-frame clones, though not all of them. The data hold about 700,000 clones, with 92% observed a single time. Naive CD8 cells lacked CD45RO and underwent positive selection for CCR7, leaving out terminally differentiated effector memory CD45RA+ cells. Regarding the study as a whole: A handful of donors shared about 5% of their naive CD4 clonotypes. How much donors shared clonotypes was expected to be affected by sequencing depth.

Trimming took off 3 bases at V and 7 bases at J, with 15 bases between the two ends. From germline, CDR1 is MNHEY and CDR2 SMNVEV (reference sequence). This CDR3 spans 15 amino acids. Note on this clone: The antigen remains unidentified.

This TCR was sampled from a man aged 30-40 years in good health. The chain couples TRBV27 to TRBJ2-2; possibly TRBD2 for D (6 bases). The specimen sequenced was naive CD8+ T cells sorted from blood. The CDR3 coding sequence is TGTGCCAGCAGTTTTGGAGGGTCAAGCGGCGGGGAGCTGTTTTTT. Its protein product is CASSFGGSSGGELFF.